Below are 4 T cell receptor beta chains sequenced from a single sample in a study of T cell repertoires in cytomegalovirus infection. TCRdb ran MiXCR on the reads and lists one entry per CDR3 protein. The repertoire holds fewer than 550,000 distinct CDR3 sequences, 30% to 40% seen once, with roughly an eighth in the top ten. Sample: PBMCs. All receptors come from a human donor in good health (CMV status not recorded). Some clones in this sample may be carry-over from other donors' samples.

The rearrangement joins TRBV23-1 to TRBJ1-5; unclear D gene. TRBV23-1 carries the ORF label, with uncertain function. The V gene lost 0 bases and the J gene lost 0 bases, with 9 bases spanning the gap. The CDR3 spans 16 residues. Here the CDR3 reads CASSQSLQASNQPQHF. The DNA of the CDR3 is TGCGCCAGCAGTCAATCTCTCCAGGCTAGCAATCAGCCCCAGCATTTT.

This sequence joins TRBV2 and TRBJ1-1; weak D call: TRBD1 (6 bases). The length of the CDR3 is 13 residues. Germline CDR1 SNHLY, CDR2 FYNNEI. The V gene lost 5 bases and the J gene lost 4 bases, with 11 bases spanning the gap. CDR3 DNA sequence: TGTGCCAGCAGTCAGCAGGGGACCACTGAAGCTTTCTTT. It codes for CASSQQGTTEAFF. Supplemented by reference TRBV2 and TRBJ1-1, the full variable domain reads EPEVTQTPSHQVTQMGQEVILRCVPISNHLYFYWYRQILGQKVEFLVSFYNNEISEKSEIFDDQFSVERPDGSNFTLKIRSTKLEDSAMYFCASSQQGTTEAFFGQGTRLTVV.

About this clonotype itself: The junction does not match germline at one end; this may be a read error. The genes are TRBV11-1 and TRBJ2-5; D ambiguous. This CDR3 spans 12 amino acids. The V gene's germline CDR1 is SGHAT and CDR2 FQDESV (reference sequence). The chain's CDR3 is CASSLGGPHKVF. The CDR3, as DNA: TGTGCCAGCAGCTTAGGCGGCCCCCACAAGGTCTTC.

This clonotype has only a few counts. The DNA of the CDR3 is TGTGCCAGCAGTCGGCCCGGGCCTGTAAACACTGAAGCTTTCTTT. As protein: CASSRPGPVNTEAFF. The chain employs TRBV12-3 or TRBV12-4 and TRBJ1-1; D remains unclear. The CDR3 totals 15 residues. V lost 5 bases to trimming and J lost 2 bases, with 15 bases between them.